The following is a T cell receptor (beta chain) sequence with its context. This entry belongs to a study of T cells in Graves' hyperthyroidism and ophthalmopathy. The study based diagnoses on clinical symptoms, serum thyroxine and TRAb, thyroid ultrasound and orbital computed tomography. From RNA transcripts, TCR beta CDR3 regions were amplified. The TCR CDR3 was amplified in a first-round RT-PCR using the HTBI primer set. Using its own MiXCR run on the multiplex PCR reads, TCRdb lists one record per CDR3 protein. The sample has about 600,000 distinct CDR3 sequences, around 16% seen once. The CDR3 extends over 15 amino acids. Germline lookup yields CDR1 LNHDA and CDR2 SQIVND (reference sequence). The V and J ends lost 3 bases and 3 bases, in that order; junction bases with no gene match: 0.

Input material: blood. The genes are TRBV19 and TRBJ1-5; 12 bases align to TRBD1. This TCR was sampled from a woman aged 40 to 50 with Graves' ophthalmopathy. DNA of the CDR3: TGTGCCAGTAGTATGGGACAGGGGGCCAATCAGCCCCAGCATTTT. Its translation: CASSMGQGANQPQHF.